The following is a TCR beta chain sequence with its context. The germline V gene encodes CDR1 SGHRS and CDR2 YFSETQ. The junction had 8 bases not matched to a gene; V was cut back by 4 bases and J by 6 bases. This CDR3 comprises 14 residues. This specimen comes from a study of shared clonotypes between healthy human individuals. In the study overall: Donors consisted of two women and three men between 18 and 49.

TCRdb keeps only in-frame clones here, not all; method: immunoSEQ multiplex PCR. The sample carries 950,000 to 1,300,000 clones, around 75% recorded once. The donor population consisted of healthy HIV-negative adults with no recent acute infections or vaccinations. The source of this sequence is a man aged 18 to 30 in good health. Sequencing input: memory CD4+ T cells sorted from blood. Subset specified: CD45RA-negative fraction. The chain employs TRBV5-1 and TRBJ2-7, with TRBD1 matching over 9 bases. This chain's CDR3 is CASSVTGGGGEQYF. The CDR3 coding sequence is TGCGCCAGCAGCGTGACAGGGGGAGGCGGCGAGCAGTACTTC.